The 20 T cell receptor beta chains below come from one sample, sequenced in a study of blood T cell repertoires in COVID-19. Clones were read by immunoSEQ multiplex PCR, and TCRdb kept only the in-frame ones, dropping some. Here the sample spans 200,000 to 250,000 clones, roughly 83% being singletons. The sequenced sample consisted of peripheral blood. All receptors derive from an elderly man with acute or convalescent COVID-19.

The chain carries TRBV6-5 and TRBJ1-5; no definite D call. Germline-derived CDR1 and CDR2 are MNHEY and SVGAGI. The CDR3 extends over 15 amino acids. Trimming cost V 2 bases and J 0 bases, with 8 bases left between them. The CDR3 sequence is CASSYRQDSNQPQHF. The CDR3, as DNA: TGTGCCAGCAGTTACAGGCAGGATAGCAATCAGCCCCAGCATTTT.

The chain has TRBV24-1 and TRBJ1-5, with D perhaps TRBD1 (5 bases). CDR1 KGHDR and CDR2 SFDVKD come from the germline V gene. This CDR3 comprises 15 residues. The ends were cut back, 4 bases at V and 1 base at J, with 10 bases in the middle. CDR3 in DNA: TGTGCCACCAGTGACCAGGGTCTCAGCAATCAGCCCCAGCATTTT. It encodes CATSDQGLSNQPQHF.

Remarks on this clone: Additional DNA sequences in this sample encode the identical CDR3. The rearrangement uses TRBV7-6 and TRBJ1-6; D may be TRBD1 (6 bases). This CDR3 is 16 amino acids long. Trimming took off 1 base at V and 0 bases at J, with 7 bases between the two ends. Germline assignment: CDR1 SGHVS and CDR2 FNYEAQ. CDR3 region: CASSLGGRSYNSPLHF. The CDR3, as DNA: TGTGCCAGCAGCTTAGGGGGGCGCTCCTATAATTCACCCCTCCACTTT.

This rearrangement joins TRBV7-2 to TRBJ2-2, with 9 positions matching TRBD2. The germline CDR1 and CDR2 sequences are SGHTA and FQGNSA. V was pared by 4 bases and J by 4 bases, with 7 bases of the junction left unmatched. The CDR3 consists of 16 residues. CDR3 nucleotide sequence: TGTGCCAGCAGCTCTTTCGCGGGAGGGTCCACCGGGGAGCTGTTTTTT. It yields the protein CASSSFAGGSTGELFF.

The chain carries TRBV11-2 and TRBJ2-3, with D possibly being TRBD1 (5 bases). The germline V gene encodes CDR1 SGHAT and CDR2 FQNNGV. CDR3 size: 15 residues. Trimming removed 2 bases at V and 2 bases at J, with 11 bases between. CDR3 DNA: TGTGCCAGCAGCTTAAGGGGCTATCCCACAGATACGCAGTATTTT. As protein: CASSLRGYPTDTQYF.

This chain links TRBV29-1 with TRBJ2-7, with D possibly matching TRBD2 (5 bases). Trimming stripped 7 bases from V and 7 bases from J, with 17 bases between. CDR1 is SQVTM, CDR2 ANQGSEA, per germline. This CDR3 is 12 amino acids long. The CDR3 loop reads CSARTPPREQYF. In DNA, the CDR3 is TGCAGCGCCCGGACTCCCCCTCGGGAGCAGTACTTC.

The gene calls are TRBV27 and TRBJ1-5, with D maybe TRBD1 (6 bases). Germline loops: CDR1 MNHEY, CDR2 SMNVEV (reference sequence). Trimming removed 5 bases from V and 1 base from J, with 12 bases in between. CDR3 length: 15 amino acids. The chain's CDR3 is CASSTGKGSNQPQHF. CDR3 nucleotides: TGTGCCAGCAGTACAGGGAAGGGAAGCAATCAGCCCCAGCATTTT.

A remark on this clone: The sample has other DNA sequences that encode this CDR3 too. The CDR3 DNA is TGTGCCAGCCGACCAACAGGTAGCTCCTACGAGCAGTACTTC. It is translated as CASRPTGSSYEQYF. The rearrangement links TRBV19 to TRBJ2-7; D might be TRBD1 (5 bases). V shed 9 bases and J shed 0 bases, with 15 bases lying between them. The CDR3 has 14 residues. Germline V gene sequence: CDR1 LNHDA, CDR2 SQIVND (reference sequence).

The V gene is TRBV7-6, the J gene TRBJ2-1; a possible D gene is TRBD2 (6 bases). Trimming shortened V by 6 bases and J by 0 bases, and 12 bases separated the two germline ends. The V gene's germline CDR1 is SGHVS and CDR2 FNYEAQ. The CDR3 loop spans 15 amino acids. The CDR3 coding sequence is TGTGCCAGCAGTCCTCTCGGGAGCTCCTACAATGAGCAGTTCTTC. It translates to CASSPLGSSYNEQFF.

This clone was detected once. V usage is TRBV28 and J usage is TRBJ1-1; TRBD1 aligns across 9 bases. Germline CDR1 and CDR2: MDHEN and SYDVKM. This CDR3 comprises 15 residues. The ends lost 6 bases at V and 7 bases at J; junction bases unmatched: 12. For the CDR3, the DNA is TGTGCCAGCAGCCTGGGAGGGGGACAGGGAAGTGAAGCTTTCTTT. Its protein product is CASSLGGGQGSEAFF.

In the case of this clone: This CDR3 is also generated by other DNA sequences in the sample. The chain links TRBV12-3 or TRBV12-4 to TRBJ1-5; tentative D call: TRBD1 (5 bases). V was cut by 2 bases and J by 4 bases, with 6 bases left in between. This CDR3 comprises 13 residues. The CDR3 DNA follows: TGTGCCAGCAGTTTACAGGGTAATCAGCCCCAGCATTTT. Its protein is CASSLQGNQPQHF.

CDR3 region: CASRFRGAGSPLHF. CDR3 bases: TGTGCCAGCAGGTTTCGGGGGGCAGGGTCACCCCTCCACTTT. This chain uses TRBV2 with TRBJ1-6, with D maybe TRBD1 (6 bases). V lost 6 bases and J lost 10, with 16 bases in between. This CDR3 is 14 amino acids long. Germline-derived CDR1 and CDR2 are SNHLY and FYNNEI. Using reference TRBV2 and TRBJ1-6 for the parts outside the CDR3, the full variable domain is EPEVTQTPSHQVTQMGQEVILRCVPISNHLYFYWYRQILGQKVEFLVSFYNNEISEKSEIFDDQFSVERPDGSNFTLKIRSTKLEDSAMYFCASRFRGAGSPLHFGNGTRLTVT.

This chain connects TRBV7-9 to TRBJ2-7, with D perhaps matching TRBD2 (7 bases). The CDR3 has 14 amino acids. From germline, CDR1 is SEHNR and CDR2 FQNEAQ (reference sequence). Deletions cut 5 bases from V and 7 bases from J, with 18 bases between. CDR3 amino acids: CASSHRGGAWEQYF. The DNA of the CDR3 is TGTGCCAGCAGCCATCGTGGGGGGGCATGGGAGCAGTACTTC.

The chain couples TRBV6-1 to TRBJ1-5; D gene ambiguous. The CDR3 consists of 16 residues. V lost 1 base to trimming and J lost 0 bases, with 10 bases between them. Germline V gives CDR1 MNHNS, CDR2 SASEGT. The CDR3, as DNA: TGTGCCAGCAGTGAAGGGGCCGCCTATAGCAATCAGCCCCAGCATTTT. It translates to CASSEGAAYSNQPQHF.

This clone was observed once. The rearrangement joins TRBV10-3 to TRBJ2-3; 8 positions agree with TRBD2. The V segment lost 6 bases and the J segment 2 bases; nucleotides outside the gene matches: 7. CDR1 ENHRY and CDR2 SYGVKD come from the germline V gene. CDR3 length equals 15 residues. The CDR3 spells CAISQRGPPTDTQYF. CDR3 bases: TGTGCCATCAGCCAGCGGGGGCCCCCCACAGATACGCAGTATTTT.

The chain employs TRBV5-4 and TRBJ2-3; 8 nucleotides line up with TRBD2. V trimming: 2 bases; J trimming: 2 bases; junction bases outside the gene matches: 7. The germline V gene encodes CDR1 SGHNT and CDR2 YYREEE (reference sequence). This CDR3 has 16 amino acids. The CDR3 loop reads CASSFQLAAFTDTQYF. As DNA, the CDR3 is TGTGCCAGCAGCTTCCAACTAGCGGCCTTCACAGATACGCAGTATTTT.

The genes are TRBV5-4 and TRBJ2-2; TRBD2 matches at 7 bases. Per the germline V gene, CDR1 is SGHNT and CDR2 is YYREEE (reference sequence). J lost 5 bases, V lost 9 bases, and 13 bases had no gene match. The CDR3 loop spans 15 amino acids. DNA of the CDR3: TGTGCCACCCAAACAAAAGCGGGAATTACCGGGGAGCTGTTTTTT. It codes for CATQTKAGITGELFF.

The table lists this clone with a count of one. The chain links TRBV11-2 to TRBJ1-4, with 10 bases aligning to TRBD1. Germline-derived CDR1 and CDR2 are SGHAT and FQNNGV. The CDR3 contains 13 residues. V was pared by 3 bases and J by 8 bases, with 0 bases of the junction left unmatched. The CDR3 region has the DNA TGTGCCAGCAGCTTGGGACAGGGGGAAAAACTGTTTTTT. Translating it yields CASSLGQGEKLFF.

This chain links TRBV15 with TRBJ1-3; the D gene is possibly TRBD1 (6 bases). The CDR3 runs 15 residues. V was cut by 5 bases and J by 6 bases, with 17 bases left in between. Germline V lookup: CDR1 LNHNV, CDR2 YYDKDF (reference sequence). CDR3 nucleotides: TGTGCCACCAGCGCCTATTTCACAGGGTCAAACACCATATATTTT. This codes for CATSAYFTGSNTIYF.

The chain is built from TRBV18 and TRBJ1-2, with TRBD1 identical over 7 bases. V gave up 2 bases and J gave up 4 bases; unmatched junction bases: 16. This CDR3 has 18 amino acids. Germline-derived CDR1 and CDR2 are KGHSH and LQKENI. The CDR3: CASSPITGTEVHPYGYTF. CDR3 bases: TGTGCCAGCTCACCAATAACCGGGACAGAAGTGCACCCCTATGGCTACACCTTC.